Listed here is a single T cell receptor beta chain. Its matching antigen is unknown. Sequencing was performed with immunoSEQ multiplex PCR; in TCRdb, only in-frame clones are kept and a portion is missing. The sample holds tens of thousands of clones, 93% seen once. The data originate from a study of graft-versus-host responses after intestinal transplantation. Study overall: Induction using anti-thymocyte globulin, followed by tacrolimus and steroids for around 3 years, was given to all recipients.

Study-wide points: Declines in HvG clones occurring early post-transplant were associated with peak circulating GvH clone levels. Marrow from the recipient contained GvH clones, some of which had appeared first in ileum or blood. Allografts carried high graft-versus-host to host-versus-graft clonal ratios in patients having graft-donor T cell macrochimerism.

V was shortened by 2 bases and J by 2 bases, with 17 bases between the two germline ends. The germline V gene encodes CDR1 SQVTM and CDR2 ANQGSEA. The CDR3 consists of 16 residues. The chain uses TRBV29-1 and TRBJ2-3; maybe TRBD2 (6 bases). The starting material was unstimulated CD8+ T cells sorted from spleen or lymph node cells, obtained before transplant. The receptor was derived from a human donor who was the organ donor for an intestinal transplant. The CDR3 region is CSVERDSFRTTDTQYF. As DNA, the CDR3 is TGCAGCGTTGAAAGGGACTCCTTCCGTACCACAGATACGCAGTATTTT.